This T cell receptor (beta chain) was captured in a study of blood T cell repertoires in COVID-19. For the study at large: PBMCs, B-cell-depleted T cells, or T cells were the source of the cDNA or gDNA that made up the material.

In the authors' workflow: Reference gene primer amplification gave estimated nucleated cell counts. Only in-frame clones appear in the TCRdb table, and some are missing; sequencing was by immunoSEQ multiplex PCR. That table supplies the V and J calls and clone size; D and trimming were determined from the DNA. This table holds about 26,000 clones, 92% found once. Trimming left V 0 bases short and J 0 bases short, with 6 bases between. Germline CDR1 is MNHEY and CDR2 is SVGAGI. The CDR3 contains 15 residues. The V gene is TRBV6-5, the J gene TRBJ2-1, with D tentatively TRBD2 (6 bases). This sequence was found in a human donor in a cohort sampled during active COVID-19. Source material: peripheral blood. CDR3: CASSYSGSSYNEQFF. CDR3 coding DNA: TGTGCCAGCAGTTACTCCGGGAGCTCCTACAATGAGCAGTTCTTC.